A single sample gave rise to the 15 T cell receptor beta chains below, sequenced in a study of OX40 agonist ivuxolimab in advanced cancers. Here immunoSEQ multiplex PCR was the method, and the copy in TCRdb shows in-frame clones only, minus some. The table has about 120,000 clones, around 87% seen once. The sequences come from CD4+ or CD8+ T cells sorted from blood, collected in a trial of the OX40 agonist ivuxolimab. The receptors here all came from an adult with an advanced solid tumor such as melanoma, head and neck, liver or kidney cancer.

The V and J genes are TRBV19 and TRBJ1-5; maybe TRBD1 (5 bases). The CDR3 is 14 amino acids. V was cut by 6 bases and J by 1 base, with 10 bases left in between. Germline V gene data show CDR1 as LNHDA and CDR2 as SQIVND (reference sequence). The CDR3 sequence is CASSGGLSNQPQHF. DNA of the CDR3: TGTGCCAGTAGCGGGGGACTAAGCAATCAGCCCCAGCATTTT.

The genes are TRBV4-2 and TRBJ1-6, with 7 bases identical to TRBD1. This CDR3 spans 14 amino acids. The V gene's germline CDR1 is LGHNA and CDR2 YNFKEQ. V lost 1 base, J lost 10 bases, and 4 bases stayed unmatched. In DNA, the CDR3 is TGTGCCAGCAGCCAAGGGGACAGAGAATCACCCCTCCACTTT. Translating it yields CASSQGDRESPLHF.

This clone was seen a single time. Sequence at one end of the junction differs from germline and may be a read error. This chain connects TRBV9 to TRBJ2-6; tentative D call: TRBD2 (6 bases). There are 14 residues in the CDR3. Germline loops: CDR1 SGDLS, CDR2 YYNGEE. The CDR3 loop is CASSVRDGGNVLTF. The CDR3 DNA sequence: TGTGCCAGCAGCGTACGGGACGGGGGCAACGTCCTGACTTTC.

The V gene is TRBV5-1, the J gene TRBJ2-3; D is perhaps TRBD1 (6 bases). Germline loops: CDR1 SGHRS, CDR2 YFSETQ. With 3 bases removed from V and 3 bases from J, the gap between germline ends came to 11 bases. This CDR3 region has 14 residues. The CDR3 DNA sequence: TGCGCCAGCAGCTCGGACAGTTGGACAGATACGCAGTATTTT. Encoded protein: CASSSDSWTDTQYF.

V is TRBV18 and J is TRBJ1-2; D remains ambiguous. The CDR3 covers 14 residues. V dropped 2 bases and J dropped 2 bases, with 9 bases sitting between them. Looked up from germline, CDR1 is KGHSH and CDR2 is LQKENI. CDR3 DNA sequence: TGTGCCAGCTCACCAGGCGAAGGGAACTATGGCTACACCTTC. It codes for CASSPGEGNYGYTF. Full variable domain (rest looked up from reference TRBV18 and TRBJ1-2): NAGVMQNPRHLVRRRGQEARLRCSPMKGHSHVYWYRQLPEEGLKFMVYLQKENIIDESGMPKERFSAEFPKEGPSILRIQQVVRGDSAAYFCASSPGEGNYGYTFGSGTRLTVV.

This chain connects TRBV19 to TRBJ2-1, with D maybe TRBD1 (5 bases). Germline V gene lookup returns CDR1 LNHDA and CDR2 SQIVND (reference sequence). This CDR3 is built from 15 residues. V dropped 6 bases and J dropped 5 bases, with 17 bases sitting between them. The CDR3 here is CASRTILGRDNEQFF. CDR3 DNA: TGTGCCAGTAGAACAATCCTGGGCAGGGACAATGAGCAGTTCTTC.

The V and J genes are TRBV6-5 and TRBJ1-2; perhaps TRBD1 as D (6 bases). CDR1 is MNHEY, CDR2 SVGAGI, per germline. The CDR3 sequence is 15 residues long. Trimming pared 6 bases from V and 4 bases from J, leaving 18 bases between. The CDR3 DNA reads as TGTGCCAGCAGAATAAACAGGGAATACCCCTATGGCTACACCTTC. Its protein is CASRINREYPYGYTF.

This chain uses TRBV28 with TRBJ2-7; tentative D call: TRBD1 (6 bases). CDR3 length: 15 amino acids. Deletions cut 5 bases from V and 2 bases from J, with 16 bases between. The V gene's germline CDR1 is MDHEN and CDR2 SYDVKM. The CDR3 DNA is TGTGCCAGCAGTGCCCCAGGGGTTAGTCCCTACGAGCAGTACTTC. This sequence encodes CASSAPGVSPYEQYF.

Regarding this clone: One end of the junction varies from germline; a read error may be responsible. This rearrangement joins TRBV30 to TRBJ1-2; 8 nucleotides agree with TRBD1. Germline assignment: CDR1 GTSNPN and CDR2 SVGIG (reference sequence). This CDR3 spans 18 amino acids. CDR3 loop: CARSPPPGQAATLYGYTF. The CDR3 DNA reads as TGTGCCCGGAGTCCTCCCCCGGGACAGGCAGCCACGCTATATGGCTACACCTTC.

This sequence joins TRBV27 and TRBJ1-5; D is possibly TRBD1 (6 bases). CDR3 length: 14 residues. In germline, CDR1 is MNHEY, CDR2 SMNVEV (reference sequence). Trimming took 5 bases from V and 5 from J, leaving 13 bases between them. DNA for the CDR3: TGTGCCAGCAGTCCCAGGGGCGGAGATCAGCCCCAGCATTTT. Its translation: CASSPRGGDQPQHF.

This clone was seen more than once but under ten times. Additional DNA sequences in this sample encode the identical CDR3. The chain joins TRBV30 to TRBJ1-5, with 8 bases lining up with TRBD1. The V and J ends lost 1 base and 5 bases, in that order; junction bases with no gene match: 1. Looked up from germline, CDR1 is GTSNPN and CDR2 is SVGIG (reference sequence). CDR3 length equals 13 residues. DNA of the CDR3: TGTGCCTGGAGTGCGACAGGGGATCAGCCCCAGCATTTT. Translation: CAWSATGDQPQHF.

The rearrangement joins TRBV5-1 to TRBJ2-1, with D maybe TRBD2 (7 bases). Per germline, CDR1 SGHRS and CDR2 YFSETQ. The CDR3 sequence is 15 residues long. V was pared by 7 bases and J by 2 bases, with 16 bases between. The CDR3 is CASDGGGQTYNEQFF. The CDR3, as DNA: TGCGCCAGCGATGGCGGGGGCCAAACCTACAATGAGCAGTTCTTC.

V is TRBV5-4 and J is TRBJ2-7; 9 bases are shared with TRBD1. This CDR3 spans 15 amino acids. Germline V gives CDR1 SGHNT, CDR2 YYREEE (reference sequence). V was pared by 3 bases and J by 3 bases, with 7 bases of the junction left unmatched. CDR3: CASSSKGQGGYEQYF. The CDR3 DNA reads as TGTGCCAGCAGCTCGAAGGGACAGGGCGGCTACGAGCAGTACTTC.

The CDR3 reads CASSLGQLSSGNTIYF. As DNA, the CDR3 is TGCGCCAGCAGCTTGGGACAGCTGAGCTCTGGAAACACCATATATTTT. V is TRBV5-1 and J is TRBJ1-3; D perhaps matches TRBD1 (5 bases). Per germline, CDR1 SGHRS and CDR2 YFSETQ. V lost 0 bases and J lost 0, with 10 bases in between. The CDR3 covers 16 residues.

Here the CDR3 DNA reads TGTGCCAGTCGACCACCGGGCGTCACAGATACGCAGTATTTT. Translated: CASRPPGVTDTQYF. This chain links TRBV19 with TRBJ2-3; D gene uncertain. The V gene's germline CDR1 is LNHDA and CDR2 SQIVND (reference sequence). The V end was cut by 8 bases, the J end by 2 bases, with 14 bases between. CDR3 length equals 14 residues.